The next 15 T cell receptor beta chains were all read from a single sample in a study of OX40 agonist ivuxolimab in advanced cancers. The data were produced by immunoSEQ multiplex PCR, yet TCRdb's version contains in-frame clones alone and is incomplete. The data show 100,000 to 110,000 clones, more than 85% seen once. Sample: CD4+ or CD8+ T cells sorted from blood, taken in a trial of the OX40 agonist ivuxolimab. These receptors were collected from an adult with an advanced solid tumor such as melanoma, head and neck, liver or kidney cancer.

The chain joins TRBV4-1 to TRBJ1-4; the D gene is possibly TRBD1 (5 bases). CDR1 and CDR2 from the germline V gene are MGHRA and YSYEKL. The CDR3 is 16 residues long. V dropped 4 bases and J dropped 5 bases, with 17 bases sitting between them. The CDR3 DNA reads as TGCGCCAGCAGCCCGAGTGTGGGACTGGAAAATGAAAAACTGTTTTTT. It translates to CASSPSVGLENEKLFF.

This sequence joins TRBV6-5 and TRBJ1-5; D uncertain. CDR1 is MNHEY and CDR2 is SVGAGI in the germline V gene. This CDR3 spans 13 amino acids. V lost 5 bases, J lost 2 bases, and 7 bases lay in between. The CDR3 region has the DNA TGTGCCAGCAGTGGAAGAGGCAATCAGCCCCAGCATTTT. Residues: CASSGRGNQPQHF.

J is TRBJ2-3 and V is TRBV10-3; 10 nucleotides align to TRBD1. The germline gives CDR1 ENHRY, CDR2 SYGVKD. CDR3 length: 19 amino acids. The V segment lost 6 bases and the J segment 2 bases; nucleotides outside the gene matches: 17. The CDR3 bases are TGTGCCATCAGATCCACACCGGGACAGGGGAACCTAAACACAGATACGCAGTATTTT. It codes for CAIRSTPGQGNLNTDTQYF.

V usage is TRBV6-5 and J usage is TRBJ2-7; TRBD2 is a possible D gene (6 bases). Trimming cost V 0 bases and J 3 bases, with 12 bases left between them. Germline V gene lookup returns CDR1 MNHEY and CDR2 SVGAGI. This CDR3 is built from 15 residues. CDR3 bases: TGTGCCAGCAGTTACTCCACGGGAGAGGTCTACGAGCAGTACTTC. This translates into CASSYSTGEVYEQYF.

The chain employs TRBV7-3 and TRBJ2-7, with D tentatively TRBD1 or TRBD2 (5 bases each). The ends were cut back, 1 base at V and 1 base at J, with 11 bases in the middle. This CDR3 is built from 15 residues. Germline CDR1 reads SGHTA; CDR2 reads FQGTGA. As DNA, the CDR3 is TGTGCCAGCAGCTTAAGTGGGGGAAAGTCCTACGAGCAGTACTTC. This sequence encodes CASSLSGGKSYEQYF.

V and J are TRBV9 and TRBJ1-3; a possible D gene is TRBD1 (6 bases). CDR3 length: 15 residues. V lost 0 bases to trimming and J lost 4 bases, with 11 bases between them. From germline, CDR1 is SGDLS and CDR2 YYNGEE. CDR3 amino acids: CASSVVGHDGNTIYF. The CDR3 region has the DNA TGTGCCAGCAGCGTAGTGGGACATGACGGAAACACCATATATTTT.

V gene TRBV6-1 combines with J gene TRBJ1-1; the match to TRBD1 covers 7 bases. Germline V gene lookup returns CDR1 MNHNS and CDR2 SASEGT. The CDR3 spans 16 residues. The junction had 8 bases not matched to a gene; V was cut back by 2 bases and J by 2 bases. Here the CDR3 reads CASSETNRGRNTEAFF. The CDR3 nucleotides read TGTGCCAGCAGTGAAACTAACAGGGGCCGCAACACTGAAGCTTTCTTT.

This chain uses TRBV7-9 with TRBJ1-4, with TRBD1 identical over 9 bases. CDR3 length equals 16 residues. CDR1 SEHNR and CDR2 FQNEAQ come from the germline V gene (reference sequence). The trim removed 6 bases at V and 2 bases at J, leaving 7 bases unmatched. The CDR3 here is CASRSDRGFTNEKLFF. The CDR3 DNA sequence: TGTGCCAGCAGATCGGACAGGGGATTTACTAATGAAAAACTGTTTTTT.

The V gene is TRBV5-1, the J gene TRBJ2-7, with TRBD1 matching 7 bases. Germline CDR1 SGHRS, CDR2 YFSETQ. The CDR3 totals 13 residues. Trimming at V came to 4 bases and at J to 9 bases, leaving 10 bases not matched to a gene. The chain's CDR3 is CASSGNRGPGQYF. In nucleotides, the CDR3 is TGCGCCAGCAGCGGAAACAGGGGACCTGGGCAGTACTTC.

The chain carries TRBV6-1 and TRBJ2-7; 8 bases align to TRBD1. Germline CDR1 reads MNHNS; CDR2 reads SASEGT. CDR3 size: 12 residues. The CDR3 DNA follows: TGTGCCAGCAGTGAAGCGGAGGACAGGGAGGAAGTC. This gives the protein CASSEAEDREEV.

The CDR3 is CASSLNANTGELFF. In DNA, the CDR3 is TGTGCCAGCAGCTTGAACGCGAACACCGGGGAGCTGTTTTTT. This sequence joins TRBV5-6 and TRBJ2-2; D is ambiguous. V was clipped by 1 base and J by 0 bases, with 4 bases between them. This CDR3 spans 14 amino acids. Germline CDR1 and CDR2: SGHDT and YYEEEE.

The CDR3 here is CASSFANSPLHF. The CDR3 region has the DNA TGTGCCAGCAGCTTCGCGAATTCACCCCTCCACTTT. V is TRBV7-2 and J is TRBJ1-6; D not certain. Germline assignment: CDR1 SGHTA and CDR2 FQGNSA. The CDR3 is made up of 12 amino acids. The germline V and J ends were trimmed by 3 bases and 7 bases, with 4 bases remaining between them.

The V call is TRBV19, the J call TRBJ1-3, with D hard to call. V was shortened by 4 bases and J by 0 bases, with 10 bases between the two germline ends. The CDR3 spans 15 residues. Germline assignment: CDR1 LNHDA and CDR2 SQIVND (reference sequence). CDR3 bases: TGTGCCAGTAGTAAGGGCCTTGCCTCTGGAAACACCATATATTTT. Protein product: CASSKGLASGNTIYF.

As to this clone: Different DNA sequences within this sample yield the same CDR3. The chain has TRBV30 and TRBJ1-5, with D perhaps TRBD1 (6 bases). The CDR3 is 13 residues long. V lost 1 base and J lost 2, with 6 bases in between. The germline CDR1 and CDR2 sequences are GTSNPN and SVGIG (reference sequence). CDR3 residues: CAWSGQGNQPQHF. The CDR3 DNA reads TGTGCCTGGAGTGGACAGGGCAATCAGCCCCAGCATTTT.

The chain combines TRBV7-8 with TRBJ1-2, with D tentatively TRBD1 (6 bases). Germline V gives CDR1 SGHVS, CDR2 FQNEAQ. This CDR3 is built from 14 residues. Trimming took 5 bases from V and 2 from J, leaving 12 bases between them. CDR3 in amino acids: CASSPGTSNYGYTF. CDR3 bases: TGTGCCAGCAGCCCTGGGACATCGAACTATGGCTACACCTTC.